This is a list of T cell receptor beta chains from one sample in a study of control samples from healthy donors and cancer patients. The method was immunoSEQ multiplex PCR; TCRdb's version includes in-frame clones alone and lacks a portion of them. The sample carries approximately 160,000 clones, 91% recorded once. The source material was blood. The receptors here all came from a woman in her 40s in good health. CDR3s include the opening cysteine and the closing phenylalanine or tryptophan. Fields, in order: clone size, V gene, CDR3 protein. Rows give clone size only sometimes, using once, few, many, or a class for an expanded clone.

size: -
V: TRBV7-8
CDR3: CASSPRQVQWATNEKLFF

size: few
V: TRBV14
CDR3: CASSQVGAARNTEAFF

size: -
V: TRBV19
CDR3: CASSSPTGVNTGELFF

size: -
V: TRBV5-1
CDR3: CASSYSAVEQFF

size: -
V: TRBV3-1/TRBV3-2
CDR3: CASSQVRNTIYF

size: -
V: TRBV5-1
CDR3: CASSLDPGSYGYTF

size: -
V: TRBV5-6
CDR3: CASSLEGVAAFF

size: -
V: TRBV4-1
CDR3: CANSQGAGTGNEKLFF

size: -
V: TRBV10-3
CDR3: CAITEGTAGLTGTQYF

size: medium-sized
V: TRBV2
CDR3: CASGGNEQFF

size: -
V: TRBV29-1
CDR3: CSVFGTEAFF

size: -
V: TRBV5-8
CDR3: CASSLIPGSTEAFF

size: -
V: TRBV4-1
CDR3: CASSQDSRGGLGDYGYTF

size: -
V: TRBV19
CDR3: CASQGGQANYGYTF

size: -
V: TRBV28
CDR3: CASSSTSGGANVLTF

size: -
V: TRBV7-9
CDR3: CASSLLRGAAETQYF

size: once
V: TRBV6-5
CDR3: CASSYAGVPGYTF

size: -
V: TRBV5-4
CDR3: CASSLGRGGYGYTF

size: -
V: TRBV28
CDR3: CASSQGSIEQFF

size: -
V: TRBV5-1
CDR3: CASAPTGSSYEQYF

size: -
V: TRBV19
CDR3: CASSSSGNSNQPQHF

size: -
V: TRBV10-1
CDR3: CASSESTGGDTEAFF

size: -
V: TRBV7-2
CDR3: CASSFTAFPLHF

size: -
V: TRBV2
CDR3: CASSRGSTDTQYF

size: once
V: TRBV21-1
CDR3: CASWATGKGDEQYF

size: -
V: TRBV12-3/TRBV12-4
CDR3: CASSLGAGGYTF

size: once
V: TRBV3-1/TRBV3-2
CDR3: CASSQGLADTQYF

size: -
V: TRBV7-2
CDR3: CASSPSYNEQFF

size: -
V: TRBV3-1/TRBV3-2
CDR3: CASSLGQGPFNF

size: -
V: TRBV6-4
CDR3: CASRVQGEGTEAFF

size: -
V: TRBV7-9
CDR3: CASSFGPSYEQYF

size: -
V: TRBV2
CDR3: CASSARGGGPGELFF

size: -
V: TRBV6-1
CDR3: CASSEGPLKGYTF

size: -
V: TRBV6-5
CDR3: CASSYNGAGAHNEQFF

size: -
V: TRBV19
CDR3: CASTDGGPIYGYTF

size: once
V: TRBV2
CDR3: CASRPPGLRTDTQYF